This T cell receptor (beta chain) stems from a study of OX40 agonist ivuxolimab in advanced cancers. At the level of the study: Patients received the agonistic anti-OX40 (CD134) antibody ivuxolimab. Patients receiving dose escalation had hepatocellular carcinoma, melanoma, renal cell or head and neck cancer.

There are 13 residues in the CDR3. Trimming pared 0 bases from V and 4 bases from J, leaving 9 bases between. CDR1 and CDR2 from the germline V gene are GTSNPN and SVGIG (reference sequence). Whole-study results and caveats: Dose levels from 0.1 to 3.0 mg/kg saw CD4+ and CD8+ blood T cells expand clonally by week 6.

With respect to this clone: Its antigen remains unknown.

The method was immunoSEQ multiplex PCR; TCRdb's version includes in-frame clones alone and lacks a portion of them. Among 75,000 to 90,000 clones listed, about 90% were seen once. The chain links TRBV30 to TRBJ1-2; no clear D. This clonotype was sampled from an adult with an advanced solid tumor such as melanoma, head and neck, liver or kidney cancer. Sequenced here: CD4+ or CD8+ T cells sorted from blood, sampled in a trial of the OX40 agonist ivuxolimab. CDR3 amino acids: CAWSVVQPYGYTF. In DNA, the CDR3 is TGTGCCTGGAGTGTTGTACAGCCCTATGGCTACACCTTC.